The present T cell receptor beta chain was sequenced within a study of blood T cell repertoires in COVID-19. Here immunoSEQ multiplex PCR was the method, and the copy in TCRdb shows in-frame clones only, minus some. The repertoire consists of around 200,000 clones, with around 90% occurring once and the leading ten covering 1.2%. This CDR3 region has 15 residues. Germline V lookup: CDR1 MNHNS, CDR2 SASEGT. V was pared by 2 bases and J by 3 bases, with 10 bases between. The TCR sequence derives from a man aged 25-45 years who had recovered from COVID-19. This chain links TRBV6-1 with TRBJ1-4; unclear D gene. The material sequenced was PBMCs or T cells enriched from blood (not recorded which). CDR3 sequence (DNA): TGTGCCAGCAGTGAATGGAAGGGAGCTAATGAAAAACTGTTTTTT. Protein: CASSEWKGANEKLFF.